This T cell receptor (beta chain) was captured by sequencing in a study of molecular identifiers for immune sequencing clone quantification. Comments on this clonotype: Its antigen remains unknown.

Making the bulk TCR libraries relied on previously described methods and listed TCR primers. A single record per CDR3 protein comes from TCRdb applying MiXCR to the PCR reads. Of roughly 630,000 distinct CDR3 sequences in the sample, 25% were seen once. This CDR3 is 15 amino acids long. V lost 3 bases, J lost 4 bases, and 7 bases stayed unmatched. Findings of the study overall: Even with 800,000 to 1,000,000 naive cells present, spiked Jurkat TCR RNA from one cell was reportedly detectable. Highly expanded clone sizes could be underestimated by identical TCR molecules sharing a barcode.

The material sequenced was naive CD8+ T cells from blood, with Jurkat cell RNA spiked in. Sample subset: FACS-sorted CD8+CD4-CCR7+CD45RA+ naive T cells. The clonotype originates from a human donor in good health. Some libraries in this study had Jurkat cell RNA spiked in. The chain employs TRBV12-3 or TRBV12-4 and TRBJ2-7; 9 nucleotides match TRBD1. CDR3 nucleotide sequence: TGTGCCAGCAGTTTTAGTTATGACAGGGGGTACGAGCAGTACTTC. It codes for CASSFSYDRGYEQYF.